The 29 T cell receptor beta chains given below trace back to one sample, sequenced in a study of identical twins. TCRdb fed the 5' RACE reads into MiXCR, producing one record per CDR3 protein. The table records around 500,000 distinct CDR3 sequences, 14% of them present only once. This sample also appeared in a second study, on yellow fever vaccine responses in identical twins.

The sample consisted of CD4+ T cells sorted from blood. Every receptor here comes from a woman between 18 and 29 years old in good health.

This clonotype has only a few counts. The V gene is TRBV20-1, the J gene TRBJ1-2; no clear D. Germline V gives CDR1 DFQATT, CDR2 SNEGSKA (reference sequence). The CDR3 has 11 residues. Trimming took off 7 bases at V and 5 bases at J, with 11 bases between the two ends. CDR3 region: CSVRGVYGYTF. The CDR3 nucleotides read TGCAGTGTGCGGGGTGTTTATGGCTACACCTTC.

The V call is TRBV5-6, the J call TRBJ1-1; D is uncertain. Per the germline V gene, CDR1 is SGHDT and CDR2 is YYEEEE. Trimming removed 1 base at V and 7 bases at J, with 17 bases between. The CDR3 consists of 15 residues. The CDR3 sequence: CASSLMAAYESEAFF. CDR3 nucleotide sequence: TGTGCCAGCAGCTTGATGGCCGCCTATGAGAGTGAAGCTTTCTTT.

The chain combines TRBV5-1 with TRBJ2-3; D tentatively fits TRBD1 or TRBD2 (5 bases each). The CDR3 loop spans 15 amino acids. With 0 bases removed from V and 2 bases from J, the gap between germline ends came to 10 bases. Germline V lookup: CDR1 SGHRS, CDR2 YFSETQ. The CDR3 region is CASSLGGTITDTQYF. CDR3 nucleotide sequence: TGCGCCAGCAGCTTGGGGGGGACCATCACAGATACGCAGTATTTT.

This chain connects TRBV5-1 to TRBJ2-1; 9 bases are shared with TRBD2. Germline V gene data show CDR1 as SGHRS and CDR2 as YFSETQ. Losses at the gene ends were 1 base for V and 0 bases for J; bases not matched to a gene: 5. CDR3 length: 17 residues. CDR3 DNA sequence: TGCGCCAGCAGCTTGAGACTAGCGGTAAGCTCCTACAATGAGCAGTTCTTC. Encoded protein: CASSLRLAVSSYNEQFF.

This clonotype is a singleton in its sample. J is TRBJ2-6 and V is TRBV3-1; 8 bases line up with TRBD1. Losses at the gene ends were 4 bases for V and 3 bases for J; bases not matched to a gene: 5. Germline V CDR1 and CDR2: LGHDT, YNNKEL (reference sequence). There are 16 residues in the CDR3. The CDR3 here is CASSRITGGGANVLTF. CDR3 sequence (DNA): TGTGCCAGCAGCCGTATCACAGGGGGTGGGGCCAACGTCCTGACTTTC.

The chain couples TRBV5-1 to TRBJ2-1; 8 bases map to TRBD1. The trim removed 0 bases at V and 8 bases at J, leaving 7 bases unmatched. Germline V gene sequence: CDR1 SGHRS, CDR2 YFSETQ. CDR3 size: 15 residues. The CDR3 reads CASSLGTGFSDEQFF. DNA of the CDR3: TGCGCCAGCAGCTTGGGGACAGGGTTCAGCGATGAGCAGTTCTTC.

The chain recombines TRBV7-8 with TRBJ2-3; D might be TRBD1 (5 bases). In germline, CDR1 is SGHVS, CDR2 FQNEAQ. The CDR3 has 15 amino acids. The ends were cut back, 5 bases at V and 2 bases at J, with 14 bases in the middle. The CDR3 region has the DNA TGTGCCAGCAGCATTTGGGCCAGGGTCACAGATACGCAGTATTTT. It encodes CASSIWARVTDTQYF.

This chain links TRBV5-5 with TRBJ2-3; D perhaps matches TRBD2 (6 bases). This CDR3 is built from 17 residues. Germline assignment: CDR1 SGHKS and CDR2 YYEKEE (reference sequence). V was cut by 4 bases and J by 2 bases, with 20 bases left in between. CDR3 DNA: TGTGCCAGCAGCCTCCGAGAAGCGGGCTACCTCACAGATACGCAGTATTTT. Translated, it gives CASSLREAGYLTDTQYF.

This clonotype was counted a few times. V and J are TRBV20-1 and TRBJ2-7, with D perhaps TRBD1 (6 bases). Trimming removed 3 bases at V and 4 bases at J, with 13 bases between. There are 13 residues in the CDR3. Germline lookup yields CDR1 DFQATT and CDR2 SNEGSKA (reference sequence). The CDR3 nucleotides are TGCAGTGCTAGGGGGGACAAAAAATACGAGCAGTACTTC. This translates into CSARGDKKYEQYF.

The genes are TRBV7-2 and TRBJ2-2, with D tentatively TRBD2 (5 bases). The CDR3 extends over 15 amino acids. Germline V gives CDR1 SGHTA, CDR2 FQGNSA. V lost 5 bases and J 8 bases, leaving 18 bases between the germline ends. The CDR3 here is CASSMRTRTGGELFF. CDR3 bases: TGTGCCAGCAGCATGCGGACCCGGACGGGGGGGGAGCTGTTTTTT.

This clonotype was picked up a small number of times. This chain connects TRBV7-9 to TRBJ2-2; 11 nucleotides align to TRBD1. Germline V gives CDR1 SEHNR, CDR2 FQNEAQ (reference sequence). After removal of 6 bases from V and 0 bases from J, the junction contained 3 bases not matched to a gene. This CDR3 is 16 amino acids long. As DNA, the CDR3 is TGTGCCAGCAGACTGGACAGGGGGCCGAACACCGGGGAGCTGTTTTTT. Translating gives CASRLDRGPNTGELFF.

This clonotype was found a few times. V gene TRBV10-3 combines with J gene TRBJ2-1; 8 bases line up with TRBD2. CDR3 length: 17 residues. The V gene's germline CDR1 is ENHRY and CDR2 SYGVKD. Trimming removed 11 bases from V and 2 bases from J; junction bases left unmatched: 17. The CDR3 reads CASKGLAGLHAYNEQFF. CDR3 coding DNA: TGTGCCTCCAAGGGGCTAGCGGGCCTCCACGCCTACAATGAGCAGTTCTTC.

The chain combines TRBV5-1 with TRBJ2-3; no definite D call. CDR3 length equals 16 residues. CDR1 and CDR2 from the germline V gene are SGHRS and YFSETQ. V was shortened by 4 bases and J by 6 bases, with 21 bases between the two germline ends. CDR3 sequence: CASSPLARGSADTQYF. The CDR3 DNA reads TGCGCCAGCAGCCCGCTCGCGCGAGGCTCGGCGGATACGCAGTATTTT.

The CDR3 DNA reads as TGTGCCAGCTCCAACCCGGGACTAGCGGGGGGCCCATACAATGAGCAGTTCTTC. Its protein product is CASSNPGLAGGPYNEQFF. The rearrangement links TRBV11-2 to TRBJ2-1; 15 nucleotides match TRBD2. Trimming at V came to 8 bases and at J to 4 bases, leaving 12 bases not matched to a gene. CDR1 is SGHAT and CDR2 is FQNNGV in the germline V gene. The CDR3 extends over 18 amino acids.

The chain combines TRBV6-2 or TRBV6-3 with TRBJ2-2, with D uncertain. The V and J ends lost 2 bases and 6 bases respectively, with 13 bases between them. The CDR3 covers 15 residues. Germline V CDR1 and CDR2: MNHEY, SVGEGT. The CDR3 loop is CASSYRQPRAGELFF. CDR3 sequence (DNA): TGTGCCAGCAGTTACAGGCAGCCAAGAGCCGGGGAGCTGTTTTTT.

The chain carries TRBV7-6 and TRBJ2-7; a possible D gene is TRBD2 (5 bases). Germline loops: CDR1 SGHVS, CDR2 FNYEAQ. V was pared by 5 bases and J by 2 bases, with 13 bases between. The CDR3 has 14 amino acids. CDR3 region: CASSRGIATYEQYF. The CDR3 DNA reads as TGTGCCAGCAGCCGAGGAATAGCGACCTACGAGCAGTACTTC.

The V and J genes are TRBV6-5 and TRBJ2-5; 8 bases align to TRBD2. CDR1 MNHEY and CDR2 SVGAGI come from the germline V gene. The CDR3 is 15 amino acids. V lost 4 bases, J lost 1 base, and 5 bases stayed unmatched. The DNA of the CDR3 is TGTGCCAGCAGTTTAGCGGGGTGGGCCCAAGAGACCCAGTACTTC. Translated: CASSLAGWAQETQYF.

This clonotype occurred many times. The V call is TRBV12-3 or TRBV12-4, the J call TRBJ2-7; D gene ambiguous. Between the trimmed V and J ends, which lost 4 bases and 2 bases, there was a span of 6 bases. This CDR3 is built from 12 residues. The CDR3 DNA is TGTGCCAGCAGTTACTGGACCTACGAGCAGTACTTC. Protein: CASSYWTYEQYF.

There are many counts of this clonotype. CDR3 DNA sequence: TGTGCCAGCAACCGGGACTCCTCCTACGAGCAGTACTTC. Translation: CASNRDSSYEQYF. V and J are TRBV2 and TRBJ2-7; D is possibly TRBD2 (6 bases). Germline lookup yields CDR1 SNHLY and CDR2 FYNNEI. V lost 7 bases to trimming and J lost 0 bases, with 10 bases between them. This CDR3 is 13 amino acids long.

The chain combines TRBV3-1 with TRBJ2-3; D is possibly TRBD1 or TRBD2 (5 bases each). The germline V and J ends were trimmed by 5 bases and 4 bases, with 16 bases remaining between them. Germline CDR1 LGHDT, CDR2 YNNKEL (reference sequence). The CDR3 is made up of 15 amino acids. Written as DNA, the CDR3 is TGTGCCAGCAGCGCTGGGACCAAGGGTCCAGATACGCAGTATTTT. Protein sequence: CASSAGTKGPDTQYF.

This chain uses TRBV3-1 with TRBJ2-1; 8 bases fit TRBD1. The CDR3 length is 15 residues. V shed 5 bases and J 3 bases; nucleotides not matched to a gene: 6. Germline assignment: CDR1 LGHDT and CDR2 YNNKEL (reference sequence). The CDR3 nucleotides are TGTGCCAGCAGCACGGGACAGGCGCTCTACAATGAGCAGTTCTTC. Amino acid sequence: CASSTGQALYNEQFF.

A note on this clonotype: At one end, the junction sequence differs from germline, possibly due to a read error. This chain uses TRBV10-2 with TRBJ2-3; 9 bases fit TRBD2. This CDR3 has 14 amino acids. Per the germline V gene, CDR1 is WSHSY and CDR2 is SAAADI. For the CDR3, the DNA is TGCGACAGCAGTGTAGCGGGGGAGGCAGATACGCAGTATTTT. Encoded protein: CDSSVAGEADTQYF.

Only a few counts were recorded for this clonotype. The chain joins TRBV6-5 to TRBJ2-5, with a possible D match to TRBD2 (6 bases). Germline CDR1 MNHEY, CDR2 SVGAGI. Trimming cost V 1 base and J 1 base, with 10 bases left between them. The CDR3 runs to 15 residues. CDR3 region: CASSYFRGLQETQYF. CDR3 in DNA: TGTGCCAGCAGTTACTTTCGGGGACTCCAAGAGACCCAGTACTTC.

V is TRBV14 and J is TRBJ2-3; 10 nucleotides line up with TRBD2. Trimming removed 2 bases from V and 1 base from J; junction bases left unmatched: 9. This CDR3 is built from 18 residues. Per germline, CDR1 SGHDN and CDR2 FVKESK. CDR3 sequence: CASSQRLAGVRGTDTQYF. CDR3 DNA: TGTGCCAGCAGCCAACGTCTAGCGGGGGTGCGAGGCACAGATACGCAGTATTTT.

The gene calls are TRBV25-1 and TRBJ2-2; 10 bases agree with TRBD2. The J segment lost 5 bases and the V segment lost 0 bases, leaving 6 bases of the junction unmatched. The CDR3 is made up of 17 amino acids. Germline V CDR1 and CDR2: MGHDK, SYGVNS. The CDR3 region has the DNA TGTGCCAGCAGTGAATATACGGCTAGCGGGAGAACCGGGGAGCTGTTTTTT. It encodes CASSEYTASGRTGELFF.

In this sample, this clonotype turned up a few times. The chain carries TRBV5-5 and TRBJ2-1, with D unclear. The CDR3 consists of 14 residues. The V end was cut by 4 bases, the J end by 6 bases, with 14 bases between. Germline CDR1 and CDR2: SGHKS and YYEKEE (reference sequence). The CDR3 nucleotides read TGTGCCAGCAGCCTGTATGGGCAGATCAATGAGCAGTTCTTC. Protein: CASSLYGQINEQFF.

This clonotype was observed many times. This chain connects TRBV5-1 to TRBJ2-1; 10 positions agree with TRBD1. The CDR3 has 16 residues. V shed 0 bases, J shed 1 base, and the junction held 1 base outside the gene matches. The germline gives CDR1 SGHRS, CDR2 YFSETQ. CDR3 sequence: CASSLGDRGSYNEQFF. The CDR3 region has the DNA TGCGCCAGCAGCTTGGGGGACAGGGGATCCTACAATGAGCAGTTCTTC.

The gene calls are TRBV12-3 or TRBV12-4 and TRBJ1-1; D is possibly TRBD1 (5 bases). V lost 2 bases and J lost 6, with 13 bases in between. This CDR3 region has 14 residues. In DNA, the CDR3 is TGTGCCAGCAGTTTAATTGGGGGAACCCCTGAAGCTTTCTTT. It is translated as CASSLIGGTPEAFF.

This clonotype occurred a few times. The V gene is TRBV7-8, the J gene TRBJ2-7; D is perhaps TRBD2 (5 bases). Germline V gives CDR1 SGHVS, CDR2 FQNEAQ. There are 14 residues in the CDR3. Trimming removed 1 base at V and 3 bases at J, with 10 bases between. CDR3 sequence (DNA): TGTGCCAGCAGCTTAGGGACTGCTTACTACGAGCAGTACTTC. Its translation: CASSLGTAYYEQYF. Drawing the rest from reference TRBV7-8 and TRBJ2-7, the complete variable domain is GAGVSQSPRYKVAKRGQDVALRCDPISGHVSLFWYQQALGQGPEFLTYFQNEAQLDKSGLPSDRFFAERPEGSVSTLKIQRTQQEDSAVYLCASSLGTAYYEQYFGPGTRLTVT.